The 15 T cell receptor beta chains below all came from one sample that was sequenced in a study of blood T cell repertoires in COVID-19. Generated by immunoSEQ multiplex PCR, the TCRdb table keeps only in-frame clones and is missing some. The data show 250,000 to 350,000 clones, 90% seen once. Sequencing input: PBMCs or T cells enriched from blood (not recorded which). The receptors come from a woman between 18 and 30 years old with acute COVID-19.

This clone has a handful of counts. The V and J genes are TRBV25-1 and TRBJ1-4; D unclear. CDR3 length: 16 amino acids. CDR1 and CDR2 (germline): MGHDK, SYGVNS. Between the trimmed V and J ends, which lost 4 bases and 8 bases, there was a span of 20 bases. The CDR3, as DNA: TGTGCCAGCAGTGGATGGGTCCCCCCAGGTAAAGAAAAACTGTTTTTT. It encodes CASSGWVPPGKEKLFF.

The chain couples TRBV27 to TRBJ2-1; TRBD1 matches at 10 bases. This CDR3 contains 12 residues. Germline V gene sequence: CDR1 MNHEY, CDR2 SMNVEV (reference sequence). After removal of 7 bases from V and 8 bases from J, the junction contained 2 bases not matched to a gene. CDR3: CASKTGGHEQFF. CDR3 sequence (DNA): TGTGCCAGCAAGACAGGGGGCCATGAGCAGTTCTTC.

The chain carries TRBV18 and TRBJ2-4; maybe TRBD1 (6 bases). V lost 2 bases and J 8 bases, leaving 13 bases between the germline ends. Germline-derived CDR1 and CDR2 are KGHSH and LQKENI. This CDR3 has 14 amino acids. The CDR3 nucleotides read TGTGCCAGCTCACCATTATTCTCAGGGGACATTCAGTACTTC. Translation gives CASSPLFSGDIQYF. Full variable domain (remainder filled in from reference TRBV18 and TRBJ2-4): NAGVMQNPRHLVRRRGQEARLRCSPMKGHSHVYWYRQLPEEGLKFMVYLQKENIIDESGMPKERFSAEFPKEGPSILRIQQVVRGDSAAYFCASSPLFSGDIQYFGAGTRLSVL.

This chain links TRBV19 with TRBJ1-4; D gene ambiguous. The CDR3 contains 15 residues. The V gene's germline CDR1 is LNHDA and CDR2 SQIVND (reference sequence). Trimming took off 1 base at V and 3 bases at J, with 9 bases between the two ends. CDR3 amino acids: CASSIGGNPNEKLFF. The CDR3 DNA reads TGTGCCAGTAGTATAGGCGGGAATCCTAATGAAAAACTGTTTTTT.

This chain links TRBV7-7 with TRBJ2-5, with D perhaps matching TRBD1 (5 bases). CDR3 length: 15 residues. In germline, CDR1 is SSHAT, CDR2 FNYEAQ (reference sequence). V was shortened by 5 bases and J by 5 bases, with 18 bases between the two germline ends. The CDR3 loop reads CASSPGHNGVETQYF. The CDR3 nucleotides read TGTGCCAGCAGCCCCGGACATAATGGTGTGGAGACCCAGTACTTC.

This clone was found once. This chain uses TRBV12-3 or TRBV12-4 with TRBJ2-7; the D is unclear. The CDR3 spans 13 residues. The V and J ends lost 7 bases and 2 bases respectively, with 12 bases between them. CDR3 in amino acids: CASNPLVTYEQYF. The CDR3 DNA is TGTGCCAGCAACCCTCTAGTGACCTACGAGCAGTACTTC.

J is TRBJ1-1 and V is TRBV14; D remains ambiguous. The CDR3 is made up of 13 amino acids. V lost 5 bases to trimming and J lost 1 base, with 8 bases between them. The germline gives CDR1 SGHDN, CDR2 FVKESK. The DNA for the CDR3 is TGTGCCAGCAGCAATAACAGGAACACTGAAGCTTTCTTT. Protein product: CASSNNRNTEAFF. Based on the CDR3 plus reference TRBV14 and TRBJ1-1, the full variable domain is EAGVTQFPSHSVIEKGQTVTLRCDPISGHDNLYWYRRVMGKEIKFLLHFVKESKQDESGMPNNRFLAERTGGTYSTLKVQPAELEDSGVYFCASSNNRNTEAFFGQGTRLTVV.

V usage is TRBV10-3 and J usage is TRBJ1-3; no clear D. Germline V gene data show CDR1 as ENHRY and CDR2 as SYGVKD. The CDR3 has 13 amino acids. V dropped 0 bases and J dropped 7 bases, with 7 bases sitting between them. The CDR3 coding sequence is TGTGCCATCAGTGAGTCCCGAGGGAACACCATATATTTT. Translating it yields CAISESRGNTIYF.

The chain joins TRBV4-3 to TRBJ1-4; TRBD1 matches at 7 bases. V lost 0 bases and J lost 8; bases outside the gene matches: 12. Germline CDR1 LGHNA, CDR2 YSLEER. The CDR3 loop spans 17 amino acids. The CDR3 bases are TGCGCCAGCAGCCAAGATTCAAGTACCAGGGGGTCGGAAAAACTGTTTTTT. Its protein product is CASSQDSSTRGSEKLFF.

This clone was recorded a few times. V is TRBV7-2 and J is TRBJ1-4; D is possibly TRBD1 (5 bases). CDR1 and CDR2 (germline): SGHTA, FQGNSA. There are 16 residues in the CDR3. The V end was cut by 2 bases, the J end by 5 bases, with 15 bases between. The CDR3 loop reads CASSLQLGPGNEKLFF. CDR3 bases: TGTGCCAGCAGCTTACAATTAGGCCCAGGGAATGAAAAACTGTTTTTT. The variable domain in full, with the rest retrieved from reference TRBV7-2 and TRBJ1-4, is GAGVSQSPSNKVTEKGKDVELRCDPISGHTALYWYRQSLGQGLEFLIYFQGNSAPDKSGLPSDRFSAERTGGSVSTLTIQRTQQEDSAVYLCASSLQLGPGNEKLFFGSGTQLSVL.

The chain employs TRBV7-6 and TRBJ2-2; 10 bases map to TRBD2. This CDR3 is built from 19 residues. Germline loops: CDR1 SGHVS, CDR2 FNYEAQ. After removal of 0 bases from V and 1 base from J, the junction contained 8 bases not matched to a gene. CDR3 nucleotide sequence: TGTGCCAGCAGCTTAGCGACATTAAGACTAGCGGGGAACACCGGGGAGCTGTTTTTT. Translation: CASSLATLRLAGNTGELFF.

This chain links TRBV11-1 with TRBJ2-7; 8 bases match TRBD1. CDR1 is SGHAT and CDR2 is FQDESV in the germline V gene (reference sequence). This CDR3 spans 15 amino acids. The V and J ends lost 1 base and 2 bases, in that order; junction bases with no gene match: 4. CDR3 DNA sequence: TGTGCCAGCAGCTTAGAGGCAGGGGGCGCCTACGAGCAGTACTTC. It yields the protein CASSLEAGGAYEQYF.

This chain uses TRBV9 with TRBJ1-1, with 7 nucleotides matching TRBD1. The CDR3 is 14 residues long. With 4 bases clipped from V and 1 base from J, the junction kept 4 bases outside the gene matches. Germline V gene lookup returns CDR1 SGDLS and CDR2 YYNGEE. CDR3 amino acids: CASSKRQGNTEAFF. CDR3 bases: TGTGCCAGCAGCAAGCGACAGGGGAACACTGAAGCTTTCTTT. The variable domain in full, completed from reference TRBV9 and TRBJ1-1, reads DSGVTQTPKHLITATGQRVTLRCSPRSGDLSVYWYQQSLDQGLQFLIQYYNGEERAKGNILERFSAQQFPDLHSELNLSSLELGDSALYFCASSKRQGNTEAFFGQGTRLTVV.

This clone showed up just once. This chain links TRBV28 with TRBJ2-7, with 10 bases lining up with TRBD1. J lost 4 bases, V lost 6 bases, and 3 bases had no gene match. CDR3 length: 13 amino acids. In germline, CDR1 is MDHEN, CDR2 SYDVKM. The CDR3 DNA is TGTGCCAGCAGACGGACAGGGGGGTACGAGCAGTACTTC. Protein: CASRRTGGYEQYF. The full variable domain, its missing parts supplied by reference TRBV28 and TRBJ2-7, is DVKVTQSSRYLVKRTGEKVFLECVQDMDHENMFWYRQDPGLGLRLIYFSYDVKMKEKGDIPEGYSVSREKKERFSLILESASTNQTSMYLCASRRTGGYEQYFGPGTRLTVT.

The V and J genes are TRBV10-3 and TRBJ1-1, with a possible D match to TRBD1 (5 bases). Trimming stripped 5 bases from V and 3 bases from J, with 13 bases between. Germline V lookup: CDR1 ENHRY, CDR2 SYGVKD. The CDR3 has 14 residues. The CDR3 DNA reads TGTGCCATCAGTAATTATACGGGGGACACTGAAGCTTTCTTT. Translating gives CAISNYTGDTEAFF.